This T cell receptor (beta chain) is drawn from a study of molecular identifiers for immune sequencing clone quantification. Study details: The replicates split RNA from around 18,000 or 91,000 naive CD8 cells five ways and sequenced four. Broader study findings: The share of molecules held by clones above 20 RNA copies was over 99% in effector cells and under 1% in naive cells. With a barcode shared among identical TCR molecules, highly expanded clone sizes could be underestimated.

With 6 bases removed from V and 7 bases from J, the gap between germline ends came to 16 bases. This CDR3 region has 14 residues. Germline V lookup: CDR1 MNHEY, CDR2 SVGEGT. Remarks on this clonotype: Its antigen is still unknown.

Previously published methods and listed TCR primers were used for the bulk TCR libraries. A single record per CDR3 protein comes from TCRdb applying MiXCR to the PCR reads. In the table there are about 500,000 distinct CDR3 sequences, roughly 26% of which are singletons. The chain links TRBV6-2 or TRBV6-3 to TRBJ2-1; D might be TRBD1 (7 bases). Input material: naive CD8+ T cells from blood, with Jurkat cell RNA spiked in. Subset meaning: FACS-sorted CD8+CD4-CCR7+CD45RA+ naive T cells. The source of this sequence is a human donor in good health. Some libraries in this study had Jurkat cell RNA spiked in. CDR3 amino acids: CASRIGGGMNEQFF. As DNA, the CDR3 is TGTGCCAGCAGGATAGGGGGCGGGATGAATGAGCAGTTCTTC.